One and the same sample provided the 12 T cell receptor beta chains below, sequenced in a study of blood T cells in healthy people across ages. Using a J-beta primer mix together with a sample-barcoded 5' primer, a second PCR was run for 7 to 11 cycles. MiXCR, applied by TCRdb to the 5' RACE reads, yields one record per CDR3 protein. This sample has 700,000 to 900,000 distinct CDR3 sequences, with 40% to 65% found just once. Sequencing was carried out using blood. The receptors stem from an elderly man in good health.

This clonotype was seen more than once but under ten times. V and J are TRBV11-2 and TRBJ2-7; 10 bases fit TRBD1. The CDR3 length is 16 residues. Trimming cost V 1 base and J 2 bases; bases outside gene matches: 5. CDR1 and CDR2 (germline): SGHAT, FQNNGV. The CDR3 nucleotides read TGTGCCAGCAGCTTAGTTGGGACAGGGGTCCCCTACGAGCAGTACTTC. This codes for CASSLVGTGVPYEQYF. The variable domain in full, completed from reference TRBV11-2 and TRBJ2-7, reads EAGVAQSPRYKIIEKRQSVAFWCNPISGHATLYWYQQILGQGPKLLIQFQNNGVVDDSQLPKDRFSAERLKGVDSTLKIQPAKLEDSAVYLCASSLVGTGVPYEQYFGPGTRLTVT.

Worth noting for this clonotype: A clone one base away is much larger, so this may be a read error. The chain employs TRBV9 and TRBJ1-2; D is undetermined. The CDR3 has 15 residues. V was cut by 0 bases and J by 7 bases, with 16 bases left in between. Germline-derived CDR1 and CDR2 are SGDLS and YYNGEE. For the CDR3, the DNA is TGTGCCAGCAGCGTAGTCTCGTATCAGGACCGTGGCTACACCTTC. Translating it yields CASSVVSYQDRGYTF.

This rearrangement joins TRBV5-5 to TRBJ2-1; D remains ambiguous. Trimming removed 0 bases from V and 5 bases from J, with 6 bases in between. Per germline, CDR1 SGHKS and CDR2 YYEKEE (reference sequence). The CDR3 is made up of 13 amino acids. The CDR3 is CASSLGSHNEQFF. CDR3 nucleotides: TGTGCCAGCAGCTTGGGATCCCACAATGAGCAGTTCTTC.

The chain recombines TRBV11-1 with TRBJ2-2, with 8 bases fitting TRBD2. This CDR3 has 17 amino acids. Germline assignment: CDR1 SGHAT and CDR2 FQDESV (reference sequence). The V gene end was trimmed by 0 bases and the J gene end by 3 bases; junction bases not matched to a gene: 6. The CDR3 DNA is TGTGCCAGCAGCTTAGCGTTAAAAGCGGGAGACACCGGGGAGCTGTTTTTT. This codes for CASSLALKAGDTGELFF. Filled out from reference TRBV11-1 and TRBJ2-2, the complete variable domain reads EAEVAQSPRYKITEKSQAVAFWCDPISGHATLYWYRQILGQGPELLVQFQDESVVDDSQLPKDRFSAERLKGVDSTLKIQPAELGDSAMYLCASSLALKAGDTGELFFGEGSRLTVL.

The CDR3 sequence is CASSLVWMPDRYAYF. The CDR3 DNA follows: TGTGCCAGCAGCTTAGTCTGGATGCCTGACAGATACGCGTATTTT. The V gene is TRBV11-2, the J gene TRBJ2-3, with D possibly TRBD1 on 5 matching bases. V lost 1 base, J lost 14 bases, and 22 bases lay in between. Germline assignment: CDR1 SGHAT and CDR2 FQNNGV. The CDR3 contains 15 residues.

The rearrangement joins TRBV6-5 to TRBJ1-5; the D is unclear. With 6 bases removed from V and 5 bases from J, the gap between germline ends came to 14 bases. Germline CDR1 and CDR2: MNHEY and SVGAGI. There are 14 residues in the CDR3. This CDR3 reads CASRRYWGHQPQHF. In DNA form, the CDR3 reads TGTGCCAGCAGACGCTATTGGGGTCATCAGCCCCAGCATTTT.

This clonotype has only a few counts. The rearrangement uses TRBV10-3 and TRBJ1-6; D remains unclear. The CDR3 covers 14 residues. CDR1 is ENHRY and CDR2 is SYGVKD in the germline V gene. V dropped 2 bases and J dropped 9 bases, with 11 bases sitting between them. In nucleotides, the CDR3 is TGTGCCATCAGTGAGCTTGAGACAAGTTCACCCCTCCACTTT. Its translation: CAISELETSSPLHF.

This clonotype was counted once. The chain combines TRBV5-1 with TRBJ2-7, with 7 bases matching TRBD2. In germline, CDR1 is SGHRS, CDR2 YFSETQ. The V segment lost 1 base and the J segment 0 bases; nucleotides outside the gene matches: 10. The CDR3 is 17 amino acids. The DNA of the CDR3 is TGCGCCAGCAGCTTGAGGGCTAGCGGTCGCCACTCCTACGAGCAGTACTTC. Protein: CASSLRASGRHSYEQYF.

Here the CDR3 DNA reads TGTGCCAGCTCCCGGAAAAGGTTAAGCAATGAGCAGTTCTTC. Amino acids: CASSRKRLSNEQFF. The chain is built from TRBV28 and TRBJ2-1; no clear D. The CDR3 sequence is 14 residues long. Germline V CDR1 and CDR2: MDHEN, SYDVKM. V lost 8 bases and J 6 bases, leaving 17 bases between the germline ends.

The sample holds a few counts of this clonotype. This sequence joins TRBV29-1 and TRBJ2-3, with TRBD1 as a possible D gene (7 bases). V lost 8 bases, J lost 14 bases, and 20 bases lay in between. The CDR3 runs 11 residues. The V gene's germline CDR1 is SQVTM and CDR2 ANQGSEA. CDR3 sequence (DNA): TGCAGCACCGACAGGGCGGGATACGCGTATTTT. It is translated as CSTDRAGYAYF.

The V call is TRBV4-1, the J call TRBJ1-1; D perhaps matches TRBD1 (5 bases). The germline V gene has CDR1 MGHRA and CDR2 YSYEKL. V lost 1 base to trimming and J lost 4 bases, with 10 bases between them. This CDR3 comprises 14 residues. This CDR3 is CASSQVGVPTEAFF. In DNA form, the CDR3 reads TGCGCCAGCAGCCAAGTGGGGGTCCCCACTGAAGCTTTCTTT.

The J gene is TRBJ1-2, the V gene TRBV6-5; 7 bases fit TRBD1. The CDR3 is made up of 13 amino acids. Germline lookup yields CDR1 MNHEY and CDR2 SVGAGI. V shed 7 bases and J 2 bases; nucleotides not matched to a gene: 4. The CDR3, as DNA: TGTGCCAGCACCGGGACAGCCAACTATGGCTACACCTTC. Translated, it gives CASTGTANYGYTF.